The next 9 T cell receptor beta chains were all read from a single sample in a study of cytomegalovirus exposure and HLA in healthy donors. Amplification used 60 Vbeta primers and 13 Jbeta primers. This table comes from immunoSEQ multiplex PCR, and its TCRdb copy is limited to in-frame clones, with some not included. This table holds some 120,000 clones, approximately 85% found once. The sequenced sample consisted of PBMCs. The receptors originated from a woman in her 30s in good health and CMV-seropositive.

This clone was detected only once. The J gene is TRBJ2-7, the V gene TRBV6-1; TRBD2 is a possible D gene (6 bases). The germline V gene encodes CDR1 MNHNS and CDR2 SASEGT. This CDR3 spans 17 amino acids. Trimming left V 0 bases short and J 0 bases short, with 15 bases between. The CDR3 sequence is CASSEAQSSVFSYEQYF. For the CDR3, the DNA is TGTGCCAGCAGTGAAGCGCAATCTAGCGTATTCTCCTACGAGCAGTACTTC.

V and J are TRBV7-2 and TRBJ2-7, with D unresolved. Trimming removed 5 bases from V and 3 bases from J, with 11 bases in between. Germline V gene data show CDR1 as SGHTA and CDR2 as FQGNSA. There are 13 residues in the CDR3. The CDR3 reads CASSLNFGYEQYF. CDR3 bases: TGTGCCAGCAGCCTTAATTTCGGCTACGAGCAGTACTTC.

This clone was found once. The rearrangement links TRBV2 to TRBJ1-2, with D uncertain. This CDR3 has 11 residues. The germline V gene has CDR1 SNHLY and CDR2 FYNNEI. Trimming took 4 bases from V and 8 from J, leaving 8 bases between them. The CDR3 DNA is TGTGCCAGCAGTGCGACTTGGGGCTACACCTTC. It encodes CASSATWGYTF. Complete variable domain (other parts from reference TRBV2 and TRBJ1-2): EPEVTQTPSHQVTQMGQEVILRCVPISNHLYFYWYRQILGQKVEFLVSFYNNEISEKSEIFDDQFSVERPDGSNFTLKIRSTKLEDSAMYFCASSATWGYTFGSGTRLTVV.

The chain combines TRBV6-1 with TRBJ1-1; tentative D call: TRBD1 (5 bases). Germline values: CDR1 MNHNS, CDR2 SASEGT. The CDR3 is made up of 14 amino acids. The V gene lost 4 bases and the J gene lost 1 base, with 10 bases spanning the gap. CDR3: CASSVLGENTEAFF. The CDR3 nucleotides read TGTGCCAGCAGTGTCCTAGGGGAGAACACTGAAGCTTTCTTT.

This clone was detected a few times. The V gene is TRBV5-1, the J gene TRBJ2-5; 7 bases fit TRBD2. CDR1 and CDR2 (germline): SGHRS, YFSETQ. Losses at the gene ends were 2 bases for V and 4 bases for J; bases not matched to a gene: 2. The CDR3 is made up of 13 amino acids. In nucleotides, the CDR3 is TGCGCCAGCAGCTTCGGCGGGGGAGAGACCCAGTACTTC. Protein product: CASSFGGGETQYF.

The rearrangement links TRBV18 to TRBJ2-7, with 8 bases matching TRBD1. The V segment lost 5 bases and the J segment 2 bases; nucleotides outside the gene matches: 5. The CDR3 length is 14 residues. Per germline, CDR1 KGHSH and CDR2 LQKENI. The CDR3 DNA follows: TGTGCCAGCTCAACCTCAGGGGGCCCCTACGAGCAGTACTTC. Its protein is CASSTSGGPYEQYF.

As concerns this clone: Other DNA sequences in this specimen translate into the identical CDR3. This chain joins TRBV4-1 and TRBJ1-5, with D possibly being TRBD1 (6 bases). The germline CDR1 and CDR2 sequences are MGHRA and YSYEKL. V dropped 0 bases and J dropped 11 bases, with 14 bases sitting between them. The CDR3 covers 14 residues. In DNA, the CDR3 is TGCGCCAGCAGCCAAGATGTGAGGGGGTTGGCCCAGCATTTT. It translates to CASSQDVRGLAQHF.

This clone showed up just a few times. The CDR3: CASSEGGQIFNEKLFF. The CDR3, as DNA: TGTGCCAGCAGTGAAGGGGGACAGATCTTTAACGAAAAACTGTTTTTT. This chain links TRBV6-1 with TRBJ1-4; 7 positions match TRBD1. J gave up 8 bases and V 1 base, and 10 bases lay outside the gene matches. Germline V gene sequence: CDR1 MNHNS, CDR2 SASEGT. The CDR3 sequence is 16 residues long.

The table lists this clone with a count of one. The chain links TRBV13 to TRBJ2-7; D is uncertain. The length of the CDR3 is 14 residues. Germline V gives CDR1 PRHDT, CDR2 FYEKMQ (reference sequence). V was pared by 0 bases and J by 5 bases, with 11 bases between. CDR3 DNA sequence: TGTGCCAGCAGCTTAGGCCGGGTGCGGAACGAGCAGTACTTC. Its translation: CASSLGRVRNEQYF. Variable domain in full (rest from reference TRBV13 and TRBJ2-7): AAGVIQSPRHLIKEKRETATLKCYPIPRHDTVYWYQQGPGQDPQFLISFYEKMQSDKGSIPDRFSAQQFSDYHSELNMSSLELGDSALYFCASSLGRVRNEQYFGPGTRLTVT.